This T cell receptor (beta chain) came from a study of blood T cell repertoires in COVID-19. Study at large: Both acute and convalescent COVID-19 samples were obtained from the United States, Italy and Spain.

The germline V gene encodes CDR1 SGHAT and CDR2 FQNNGV. The junction had 3 bases not matched to a gene; V was cut back by 3 bases and J by 1 base. The CDR3 is 15 residues long. Sequenced by immunoSEQ multiplex PCR; TCRdb stores in-frame clones only, minus some. The sample has approximately 150,000 clones; roughly nine tenths are singletons. This sequence was found in a man between 18 and 35 years old with COVID-19, enrolled during active disease. The V gene is TRBV11-2, the J gene TRBJ2-7; 10 bases agree with TRBD2. Material: peripheral blood. The CDR3 DNA sequence: TGTGCCAGCAGCTTCCGACTAGCGGGTTCCTACGAGCAGTACTTC. The encoded protein is CASSFRLAGSYEQYF.